What follows describes a single TCR beta chain. The target antigen is unknown. The record originates from a study of vaccination effects on CD4 cells after COVID-19. The protocol was immunoSEQ multiplex PCR, while the TCRdb copy is restricted to in-frame clones and leaves out a portion. The sample carries about 54,000 clones, around 75% recorded once. General study findings and limits: No early post-infection timepoints were available in the study, which also included few convalescent patients. Marked clonal contraction was seen in infection- and vaccine-induced clones late after vaccination.

CDR3 length: 16 amino acids. J gave up 0 bases and V 4 bases, and 6 bases lay outside the gene matches. Germline CDR1 is SGHNT and CDR2 is YYREEE (reference sequence). Antigen-specific CD4+ T cells were expanded with viral peptide pools in the ViraFEST assay before sequencing. When ten to eleven days of culture had elapsed, CD4+ T cells were isolated. Negative nucleocapsid antibody tests before and after vaccination confirmed no previous SARS-CoV-2 infection. V and J are TRBV5-4 and TRBJ2-3; 9 bases align to TRBD2. This specimen was CD4+ T cells from PBMCs cultured with HCoV-229E spike peptides, taken before COVID-19 vaccination. The source of this sequence is a human donor who received a COVID-19 vaccine. The CDR3 loop is CASSIPTSGSTDTQYF. CDR3 sequence (DNA): TGTGCCAGCAGCATCCCGACTAGCGGTAGCACAGATACGCAGTATTTT.